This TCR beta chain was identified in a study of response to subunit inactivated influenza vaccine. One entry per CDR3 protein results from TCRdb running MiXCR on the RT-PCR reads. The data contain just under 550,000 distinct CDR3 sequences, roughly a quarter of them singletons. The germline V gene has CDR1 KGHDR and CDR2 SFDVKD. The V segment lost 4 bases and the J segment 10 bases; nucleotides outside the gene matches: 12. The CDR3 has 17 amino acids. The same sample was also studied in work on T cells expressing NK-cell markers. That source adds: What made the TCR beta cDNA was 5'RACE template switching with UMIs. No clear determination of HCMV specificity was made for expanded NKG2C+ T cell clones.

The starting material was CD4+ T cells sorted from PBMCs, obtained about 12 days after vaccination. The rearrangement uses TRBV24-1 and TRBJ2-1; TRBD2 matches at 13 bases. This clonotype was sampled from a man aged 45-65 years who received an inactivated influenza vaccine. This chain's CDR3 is CATSDPRTSGRVQEQFF. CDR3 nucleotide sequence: TGTGCCACCAGTGACCCCAGGACTAGCGGGAGAGTACAGGAGCAGTTCTTC.